The clone carrying this TCR beta chain was counted at least ten times. Its specificity is unknown. Profiling of TCR beta VDJ combinations and CDR3 sequences used genomic DNA as template. TCRdb re-called the reads with MiXCR, one entry per CDR3 protein. Of approximately 200,000 distinct CDR3 sequences listed, about 64% are singletons. The data are from a study of CD8+CD57+ T cells in acquired aplastic anemia. Overall study: Mean yield of DNA from sorted CD4+ and CD8+ cells was approximately 3 ug.

Study-wide results and caveats: Between patients and controls, CD8+ Simpson's diversity did not vary significantly. Roughly 31 was the count of CD8+ CDR3 sequences that patients shared with controls.

V was clipped by 5 bases and J by 7 bases; unmatched bases: 9. The CDR3 is 15 residues long. Germline V gene lookup returns CDR1 MNHEY and CDR2 SMNVEV (reference sequence). The rearrangement links TRBV27 to TRBJ2-1; 9 nucleotides match TRBD1. The source is a human donor with severe aplastic anemia or a healthy control (not recorded which). Sequenced material: sorted CD4+, CD8+, or CD8+CD57+ T cells (not recorded which) from PBMCs. The CDR3 here is CASSPDRGPWNEQFF. In DNA, the CDR3 is TGTGCCAGCAGTCCGGACAGGGGACCTTGGAATGAGCAGTTCTTC.